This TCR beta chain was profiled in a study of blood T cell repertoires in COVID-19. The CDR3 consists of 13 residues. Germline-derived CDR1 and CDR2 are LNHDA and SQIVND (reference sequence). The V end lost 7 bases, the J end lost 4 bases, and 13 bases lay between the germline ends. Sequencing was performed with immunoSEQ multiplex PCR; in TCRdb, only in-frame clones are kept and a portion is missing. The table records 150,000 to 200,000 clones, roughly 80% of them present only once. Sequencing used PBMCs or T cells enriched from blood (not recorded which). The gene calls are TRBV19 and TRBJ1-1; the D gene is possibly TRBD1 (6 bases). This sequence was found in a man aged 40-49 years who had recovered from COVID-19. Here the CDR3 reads CASIAQGSTEAFF. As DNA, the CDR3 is TGTGCCAGTATCGCCCAGGGGAGCACTGAAGCTTTCTTT.